The 14 T cell receptor beta chains given below trace back to one sample, sequenced in a study of CD8 T cells in Susac syndrome. When the RNA was reverse transcribed, random hexamers were used with an input of roughly 0.5 to 1 ug. MiXCR, applied by TCRdb to the immunoSEQ multiplex PCR reads, yields one record per CDR3 protein. Of fewer than 350,000 distinct CDR3 sequences detected, almost 85% appear once; the ten largest clones hold 0.21%. The sequenced sample was CD8+ T cells from PBMCs. The receptor source for this set is a human donor with multiple sclerosis.

The chain is built from TRBV4-3 and TRBJ2-7; D might be TRBD1 (5 bases). Between the trimmed V and J ends, which lost 3 bases and 5 bases, there was a span of 14 bases. The CDR3 has 14 residues. Germline CDR1 and CDR2: LGHNA and YSLEER. CDR3 coding DNA: TGCGCCAGCAGCCAGAGATCCAGGGTCCACGAGCAGTACTTC. Its translation is CASSQRSRVHEQYF.

This rearrangement joins TRBV7-2 to TRBJ2-2; the D call may be TRBD1 or TRBD2 (6 bases each). V dropped 1 base and J dropped 4 bases, with 10 bases sitting between them. In germline, CDR1 is SGHTA, CDR2 FQGNSA. The CDR3 is 15 amino acids. The CDR3 DNA is TGTGCCAGCAGCTTAGGGGGGGCGCCCACCGGGGAGCTGTTTTTT. Amino acid sequence: CASSLGGAPTGELFF.

The J gene is TRBJ2-7, the V gene TRBV19, with 8 bases matching TRBD1. The V gene's germline CDR1 is LNHDA and CDR2 SQIVND (reference sequence). The CDR3 loop spans 16 amino acids. Germline trimming cut 9 bases from V and 2 bases from J; bases unmatched to any gene: 15. The CDR3, as DNA: TGTGCCAGGATCCCAAGATCGGGACAGGCCACCTACGAGCAGTACTTC. This encodes CARIPRSGQATYEQYF.

The V and J genes are TRBV14 and TRBJ2-1, with D perhaps matching TRBD1 or TRBD2 (5 bases each). Looked up from germline, CDR1 is SGHDN and CDR2 is FVKESK. The V end lost 4 bases, the J end lost 0 bases, and 13 bases lay between the germline ends. This CDR3 has 16 amino acids. As DNA, the CDR3 is TGTGCCAGCAGCCTAACTGGGGGATACTCCTACAATGAGCAGTTCTTC. This codes for CASSLTGGYSYNEQFF.

The V and J genes are TRBV6-5 and TRBJ2-7; D possibly uses TRBD1 or TRBD2 (7 bases each). Trimming shortened V by 6 bases and J by 0 bases, and 15 bases separated the two germline ends. The CDR3 is 15 amino acids. Germline assignment: CDR1 MNHEY and CDR2 SVGAGI. The CDR3 region has the DNA TGTGCCAGCAGGGCAGGGGGGGGCCCCTCCTACGAGCAGTACTTC. Amino acid sequence: CASRAGGGPSYEQYF.

This clonotype was recorded only once. This chain joins TRBV20-1 and TRBJ2-1, with TRBD2 matching over 7 bases. CDR3 length: 15 amino acids. Germline-derived CDR1 and CDR2 are DFQATT and SNEGSKA (reference sequence). With V trimmed by 6 bases and J by 6 bases, 14 bases remained unmatched. Here the CDR3 reads CSATLLASRANEQFF. CDR3 sequence (DNA): TGCAGTGCAACCTTACTAGCGTCCAGGGCCAATGAGCAGTTCTTC.

This clonotype was recorded once. This chain links TRBV3-1 with TRBJ2-7; D not certain. Germline V gives CDR1 LGHDT, CDR2 YNNKEL (reference sequence). V gave up 3 bases and J gave up 2 bases, with 8 bases separating them. The CDR3 is 13 residues long. The CDR3 DNA reads as TGTGCCAGCAGCCATTTCGGTGCCTACGAGCAGTACTTC. It codes for CASSHFGAYEQYF.

J is TRBJ2-3 and V is TRBV2, with a possible D match to TRBD2 (5 bases). CDR1 is SNHLY, CDR2 FYNNEI, per germline. This CDR3 spans 14 amino acids. Trimming cost V 3 bases and J 2 bases, with 9 bases left between them. The DNA of the CDR3 is TGTGCCAGCAGTGATCCGGGAAACACAGATACGCAGTATTTT. This sequence encodes CASSDPGNTDTQYF.

The chain recombines TRBV4-3 with TRBJ2-2; D perhaps matches TRBD2 (6 bases). CDR3 length: 17 amino acids. V was shortened by 3 bases and J by 5 bases, with 19 bases between the two germline ends. Germline values: CDR1 LGHNA, CDR2 YSLEER. CDR3: CASSHGSGESGTGELFF. CDR3 nucleotides: TGCGCCAGCAGCCACGGTTCGGGGGAGAGTGGGACCGGGGAGCTGTTTTTT.

This clonotype has a single count. This sequence joins TRBV20-1 and TRBJ2-7; TRBD1 is a possible D gene (6 bases). Between the trimmed V and J ends, which lost 0 bases and 5 bases, there was a span of 17 bases. The CDR3 has 15 residues. Germline V gives CDR1 DFQATT, CDR2 SNEGSKA (reference sequence). This CDR3 reads CSARDDSTGPHEQYF. The CDR3 DNA is TGCAGTGCTAGAGATGATTCAACAGGGCCCCACGAGCAGTACTTC.

The J gene is TRBJ2-1, the V gene TRBV19; D is ambiguous. Trimming removed 3 bases at V and 0 bases at J, with 9 bases between. The CDR3 length is 15 residues. Germline CDR1 is LNHDA and CDR2 is SQIVND (reference sequence). CDR3 bases: TGTGCCAGTAGTATGGGCTGGAGCTCCTACAATGAGCAGTTCTTC. This codes for CASSMGWSSYNEQFF.

V gene TRBV6-2 or TRBV6-3 combines with J gene TRBJ2-7; D is undetermined. Germline V gives CDR1 MNHEY, CDR2 SVGEGT. V was clipped by 6 bases and J by 6 bases, with 12 bases between them. The CDR3 runs to 12 residues. CDR3 nucleotide sequence: TGTGCCAGCAGCCCGACCCTATCCGAGCAGTACTTC. It is translated as CASSPTLSEQYF.

The J gene is TRBJ2-3, the V gene TRBV27; no reliable D call. From germline, CDR1 is MNHEY and CDR2 SMNVEV (reference sequence). There are 15 residues in the CDR3. The V end was cut by 6 bases, the J end by 1 base, with 14 bases between. The CDR3, as DNA: TGTGCCAGCAGACCCCTCCTAGGCCGCACAGATACGCAGTATTTT. Encoded protein: CASRPLLGRTDTQYF.

The V call is TRBV30, the J call TRBJ2-2; D unclear. CDR3 size: 12 residues. V lost 4 bases to trimming and J lost 1 base, with 4 bases between them. CDR1 is GTSNPN, CDR2 SVGIG, per germline (reference sequence). The CDR3 loop reads CAWTGNTGELFF. CDR3 nucleotides: TGTGCCTGGACGGGGAACACCGGGGAGCTGTTTTTT.